A single T cell receptor beta chain is shown here with its context. As yet, its antigen is unknown. Researchers reported sorting CD4+ naive, central memory, regulatory and stem cell-like memory cells via CD45RO/CCR7/CD25/CD127/CD95/CD27. The sample belongs to a study of beta chain features in type 1 diabetes. General study results and limits: Compared to healthy donors, patients appeared to have naive, central memory and Treg TCRB repertoires that were more alike. Any role of HLA type in TCRB rearrangement remained unresolved here.

The study reverse transcribed the entire isolated RNA, so it sequenced expressed TCRB transcripts. Sequencing used immunoSEQ multiplex PCR; TCRdb keeps in-frame clones, though not all of them. Of a few hundred thousand clones in the sample, over 10% are singletons; the top ten hold 0.017%. CDR3 length: 14 residues. V gave up 6 bases and J gave up 4 bases, with 15 bases separating them. Germline CDR1 reads KGHSH; CDR2 reads LQKENI. The sample comprised naive CD4+ T cells from blood. The chain joins TRBV18 to TRBJ1-2; D perhaps matches TRBD1 (5 bases). The sequence came from a man in his late teens or twenties in good health. CDR3 sequence reads: CASSRPTASYGYTF. DNA of the CDR3: TGTGCCAGCTCCCGACCGACAGCGTCCTATGGCTACACCTTC.